Shown below are 19 T cell receptor beta chains from a single sample sequenced in a study of draining lymph node invasion in breast cancer. Cells sorted as CD4+ CD45RA- CD25- were taken as memory conventional CD4 T cells. MiXCR was run by TCRdb on the bulk RNA-seq reads, yielding one entry per CDR3 protein. Seen here are some 1,900 distinct CDR3 sequences, 85% to 90% observed once, and the top ten hold 2% to 3%. The sample was sorted memory CD4+ effector T cells from a lymph node. These receptors all stem from a female donor with luminal breast cancer.

The chain carries TRBV10-3 and TRBJ2-3; D is unclear. CDR1 is ENHRY and CDR2 is SYGVKD in the germline V gene. Trimming removed 0 bases from V and 5 bases from J, with 12 bases in between. This CDR3 region has 15 residues. The CDR3 DNA follows: TGTGCCATCAGTGAGTCAGGCGGCCGTGGAGATACGCAGTATTTT. Protein product: CAISESGGRGDTQYF.

This chain links TRBV29-1 with TRBJ2-5; perhaps TRBD1 as D (6 bases). CDR3 length: 13 residues. V was cut by 0 bases and J by 5 bases, with 10 bases left in between. Germline CDR1 and CDR2: SQVTM and ANQGSEA. The CDR3 DNA is TGCAGCGTTGAAGAAGGGGGTACCGAGACCCAGTACTTC. This sequence encodes CSVEEGGTETQYF. The whole variable domain, remainder taken from reference TRBV29-1 and TRBJ2-5, is SAVISQKPSRDICQRGTSLTIQCQVDSQVTMMFWYRQQPGQSLTLIATANQGSEATYESGFVIDKFPISRPNLTFSTLTVSNMSPEDSSIYLCSVEEGGTETQYFGPGTRLLVL.

This clonotype occurred once. Written as DNA, the CDR3 is TGTGCCAGCAGTTCCCGGGACGGCTACAATGAGCAGTTCTTC. Amino acid sequence: CASSSRDGYNEQFF. V and J are TRBV11-1 and TRBJ2-1; either TRBD1 or TRBD2 may fit D (5 bases each). The germline V gene encodes CDR1 SGHAT and CDR2 FQDESV (reference sequence). The CDR3 is 14 residues long. The V end lost 6 bases, the J end lost 3 bases, and 12 bases lay between the germline ends.

The V gene is TRBV7-7, the J gene TRBJ2-2; the D gene is possibly TRBD1 (6 bases). V was pared by 3 bases and J by 0 bases, with 8 bases between. The germline gives CDR1 SSHAT, CDR2 FNYEAQ (reference sequence). This CDR3 contains 15 residues. Here the CDR3 reads CASSFRGSNTGELFF. The CDR3 nucleotides read TGTGCCAGCAGCTTCAGGGGCTCGAACACCGGGGAGCTGTTTTTT.

The V gene is TRBV4-2, the J gene TRBJ1-1; 8 nucleotides agree with TRBD1. This CDR3 spans 14 amino acids. CDR1 LGHNA and CDR2 YNFKEQ come from the germline V gene. Trimming removed 1 base from V and 8 bases from J; junction bases left unmatched: 6. The CDR3 nucleotides read TGTGCCAGCAGCCAAGCTCAGGGGGCTTGGGAAGCTTTCTTT. Residues: CASSQAQGAWEAFF.

The rearrangement joins TRBV4-2 to TRBJ2-1; 7 bases match TRBD1. This CDR3 spans 15 amino acids. Germline V gene lookup returns CDR1 LGHNA and CDR2 YNFKEQ. The junction had 4 bases not matched to a gene; V was cut back by 1 base and J by 4 bases. The CDR3 nucleotides are TGTGCCAGCAGCCAAGCCGGGACAGAGTACAATGAGCAGTTCTTC. As protein: CASSQAGTEYNEQFF.

The rearrangement uses TRBV7-2 and TRBJ1-2; 9 nucleotides match TRBD1. The CDR3 totals 14 residues. Per the germline V gene, CDR1 is SGHTA and CDR2 is FQGNSA. The trim removed 4 bases at V and 5 bases at J, leaving 5 bases unmatched. The CDR3 region has the DNA TGTGCCAGCAGCTCCACAGGGGGCCCTTATGGCTACACCTTC. Its protein is CASSSTGGPYGYTF.

V usage is TRBV6-1 and J usage is TRBJ1-5; 8 bases match TRBD1. The CDR3 has 18 amino acids. Trimming took 9 bases from V and 0 from J; bases not matched to a gene: 16. The germline V gene has CDR1 MNHNS and CDR2 SASEGT. DNA of the CDR3: TGTGCCAGTCACAGAAGAACAGGGGGGGGGAATAGCAATCAGCCCCAGCATTTT. Encoded protein: CASHRRTGGGNSNQPQHF.

This chain uses TRBV27 with TRBJ2-7, with TRBD1 matching over 7 bases. The J segment lost 3 bases and the V segment lost 5 bases, leaving 10 bases of the junction unmatched. Germline CDR1 MNHEY, CDR2 SMNVEV (reference sequence). CDR3 length: 15 residues. This CDR3 reads CASSKRTGFNYEQYV. For the CDR3, the DNA is TGTGCCAGCAGTAAACGGACAGGTTTCAACTACGAGCAGTACGTC.

The gene calls are TRBV6-6 and TRBJ1-2, with D maybe TRBD1 (6 bases). The germline gives CDR1 MNHNY, CDR2 SVGAGI (reference sequence). Trimming took 4 bases from V and 8 from J, leaving 17 bases between them. The CDR3 loop spans 14 amino acids. In nucleotides, the CDR3 is TGTGCCAGCAGTTCGGGGCCTTCCAGGGGCGGCTACACCTTC. This sequence encodes CASSSGPSRGGYTF.

The chain links TRBV7-9 to TRBJ1-4, with a possible D match to TRBD1 (5 bases). Germline CDR1 SEHNR, CDR2 FQNEAQ (reference sequence). There are 13 residues in the CDR3. Trimming shortened V by 5 bases and J by 14 bases, and 18 bases separated the two germline ends. The DNA for the CDR3 is TGTGCCAGCAGCCATAACCAGGGCGTAAGTCTGTTTTTT. It encodes CASSHNQGVSLFF.

The rearrangement uses TRBV5-1 and TRBJ2-3; no firm D call. This CDR3 is 14 amino acids long. The germline V gene encodes CDR1 SGHRS and CDR2 YFSETQ. Trimming shortened V by 0 bases and J by 5 bases, and 10 bases separated the two germline ends. CDR3 residues: CASSLVRTGDTQYF. The CDR3 DNA sequence: TGCGCCAGCAGCTTGGTGCGTACGGGAGATACGCAGTATTTT.

This chain connects TRBV7-9 to TRBJ1-1; D not certain. The CDR3 totals 11 residues. The germline V gene encodes CDR1 SEHNR and CDR2 FQNEAQ (reference sequence). Trimming took off 3 bases at V and 7 bases at J, with 6 bases between the two ends. The CDR3 coding sequence is TGTGCCAGCAGCTTTCAGAATGAAGCTTTCTTT. It yields the protein CASSFQNEAFF.

The chain employs TRBV7-2 and TRBJ2-7; 10 bases are a match to TRBD2. V lost 4 bases, J lost 5 bases, and 11 bases stayed unmatched. This CDR3 is built from 16 residues. CDR1 is SGHTA and CDR2 is FQGNSA in the germline V gene. DNA for the CDR3: TGTGCCAGCAGCTACCTAGCGGGGGACATTCTCAACGAGCAGTACTTC. Protein product: CASSYLAGDILNEQYF.

The chain carries TRBV5-1 and TRBJ2-4, with D possibly matching TRBD2 (5 bases). Germline CDR1 and CDR2: SGHRS and YFSETQ. V lost 6 bases and J lost 8, with 15 bases in between. The CDR3 runs 13 residues. The CDR3 nucleotides read TGCGCCAGCAATAAGGACCCAGCGGACATTCAGTACTTC. Amino acids: CASNKDPADIQYF.

This chain joins TRBV12-3 or TRBV12-4 and TRBJ1-2, with 9 bases lining up with TRBD1. The length of the CDR3 is 15 residues. With V trimmed by 6 bases and J by 4 bases, 9 bases remained unmatched. CDR3 amino acids: CASSPPGQGTYGYTF. For the CDR3, the DNA is TGTGCCAGCAGCCCGCCGGGACAGGGTACCTATGGCTACACCTTC.

The chain joins TRBV20-1 to TRBJ2-1; 9 bases are shared with TRBD2. V gave up 0 bases and J gave up 2 bases; unmatched junction bases: 5. The CDR3 extends over 16 amino acids. Germline V gives CDR1 DFQATT, CDR2 SNEGSKA (reference sequence). The CDR3 DNA sequence: TGCAGTGCTAGAGATCCTAGCGGGGTAACCTACAATGAGCAGTTCTTC. Protein sequence: CSARDPSGVTYNEQFF.

CDR3 sequence: CASSLSPRGEAFF. DNA of the CDR3: TGTGCCAGCAGTTTATCCCCCAGGGGGGAAGCTTTCTTT. The chain has TRBV12-3 or TRBV12-4 and TRBJ1-1; 7 bases fit TRBD1. V gave up 2 bases and J gave up 8 bases; unmatched junction bases: 5. The CDR3 extends over 13 amino acids.

The chain recombines TRBV10-3 with TRBJ1-5; 10 nucleotides match TRBD1. CDR3 length: 14 amino acids. Germline CDR1 is ENHRY and CDR2 is SYGVKD. The V and J ends lost 3 bases and 5 bases, in that order; junction bases with no gene match: 1. In DNA, the CDR3 is TGTGCCATCAGTGAAGGGACAGGGGATCAGCCCCAGCATTTT. It translates to CAISEGTGDQPQHF.